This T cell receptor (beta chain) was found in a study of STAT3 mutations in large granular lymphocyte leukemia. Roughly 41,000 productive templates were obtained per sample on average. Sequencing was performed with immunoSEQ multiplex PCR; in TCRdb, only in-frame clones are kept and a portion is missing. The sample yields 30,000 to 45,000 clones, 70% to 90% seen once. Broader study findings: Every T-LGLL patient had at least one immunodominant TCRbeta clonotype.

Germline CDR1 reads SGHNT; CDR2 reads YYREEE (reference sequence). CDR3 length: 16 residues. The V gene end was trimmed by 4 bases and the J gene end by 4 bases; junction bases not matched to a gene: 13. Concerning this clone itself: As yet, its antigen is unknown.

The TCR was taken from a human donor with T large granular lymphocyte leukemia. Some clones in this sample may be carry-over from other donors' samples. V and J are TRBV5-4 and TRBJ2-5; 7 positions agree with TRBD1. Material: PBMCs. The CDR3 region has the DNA TGTGCCAGCAGCGCTCGACAGGGAGTTGGTCTAGAGACCCAGTACTTC. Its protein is CASSARQGVGLETQYF.